The 30 T cell receptor beta chains below were found in one sample sequenced in a study of OX40 agonist ivuxolimab in advanced cancers. Here immunoSEQ multiplex PCR was the method, and the copy in TCRdb shows in-frame clones only, minus some. The sample has about 79,000 clones, 88% seen once. Sequences were derived from CD4+ or CD8+ T cells sorted from blood, sampled in a trial of the OX40 agonist ivuxolimab. Receptors were obtained from an adult with an advanced solid tumor such as melanoma, head and neck, liver or kidney cancer.

V and J are TRBV6-1 and TRBJ1-3; D gene unclear. V shed 2 bases and J shed 0 bases, with 11 bases lying between them. Germline CDR1 reads MNHNS; CDR2 reads SASEGT. This CDR3 comprises 16 residues. The CDR3 is CASSELTRSSGNTIYF. DNA of the CDR3: TGTGCCAGCAGTGAATTAACCCGGAGCTCTGGAAACACCATATATTTT.

The V call is TRBV10-3, the J call TRBJ2-5; possibly TRBD2 for D (5 bases). CDR3 length: 14 residues. V was pared by 4 bases and J by 1 base, with 10 bases between. Looked up from germline, CDR1 is ENHRY and CDR2 is SYGVKD. As DNA, the CDR3 is TGTGCCATCAGTGGGCGAAGCGGCCAAGAGACCCAGTACTTC. It translates to CAISGRSGQETQYF.

The chain carries TRBV7-2 and TRBJ1-1; D is undetermined. The CDR3 is 13 amino acids. CDR1 and CDR2 from the germline V gene are SGHTA and FQGNSA. V lost 4 bases to trimming and J lost 1 base, with 7 bases between them. The CDR3 coding sequence is TGTGCCAGCAGCTCCCAGGAGAACACTGAAGCTTTCTTT. This encodes CASSSQENTEAFF.

V is TRBV28 and J is TRBJ1-1; D may be TRBD1 (5 bases). Trimming shortened V by 2 bases and J by 4 bases, and 11 bases separated the two germline ends. CDR1 and CDR2 from the germline V gene are MDHEN and SYDVKM. This CDR3 region has 14 residues. The CDR3 region has the DNA TGTGCCAGCAGTTTAGGGGGGTCGGTCACTGAAGCTTTCTTT. The encoded protein is CASSLGGSVTEAFF.

The rearrangement links TRBV5-8 to TRBJ2-7; 13 nucleotides agree with TRBD2. The CDR3 length is 16 residues. V shed 0 bases and J 1 base; nucleotides not matched to a gene: 1. Germline-derived CDR1 and CDR2 are SGHTS and YDEGEE. DNA of the CDR3: TGTGCCAGCAGCTTGGGACTAGCGGGAGGTTCCTACGAGCAGTACTTC. Protein product: CASSLGLAGGSYEQYF. Looking up the rest from reference TRBV5-8 and TRBJ2-7 gives the full variable domain: EAGVTQSPTHLIKTRGQQATLRCSPISGHTSVYWYQQALGLGLQFLLWYDEGEERNRGNFPPRFSGRQFPNYSSELNVNALELEDSALYLCASSLGLAGGSYEQYFGPGTRLTVT.

The chain carries TRBV6-1 and TRBJ2-3, with D unresolved. The germline V and J ends were trimmed by 1 base and 2 bases, with 7 bases remaining between them. This CDR3 has 14 amino acids. Per germline, CDR1 MNHNS and CDR2 SASEGT. The CDR3 here is CASSEGSDTDTQYF. The CDR3 DNA reads as TGTGCCAGCAGTGAAGGGAGCGACACAGATACGCAGTATTTT.

This clone was seen more than once but under ten times. The V and J genes are TRBV29-1 and TRBJ2-3; TRBD2 might be the D (6 bases). This CDR3 region has 14 residues. CDR1 and CDR2 (germline): SQVTM, ANQGSEA. The V end was cut by 2 bases, the J end by 3 bases, with 12 bases between. The CDR3 protein is CSVERGLGTDTQYF. The DNA for the CDR3 is TGCAGCGTTGAAAGGGGACTCGGAACAGATACGCAGTATTTT.

The chain uses TRBV6-1 and TRBJ2-3; D not resolved. Germline V gene sequence: CDR1 MNHNS, CDR2 SASEGT. The V end was cut by 0 bases, the J end by 2 bases, with 3 bases between. The CDR3 loop spans 13 amino acids. This CDR3 is CASSEATTDTQYF. The CDR3, as DNA: TGTGCCAGCAGTGAAGCTACCACAGATACGCAGTATTTT.

This chain connects TRBV10-2 to TRBJ1-3; 7 bases line up with TRBD1. In germline, CDR1 is WSHSY, CDR2 SAAADI. This CDR3 has 15 amino acids. Germline trimming cut 6 bases from V and 0 bases from J; bases unmatched to any gene: 5. CDR3 coding DNA: TGCGCCAGCAGCCCCCGACAGGGCTCTGGAAACACCATATATTTT. Its protein product is CASSPRQGSGNTIYF.

The chain couples TRBV6-5 to TRBJ1-6; D unresolved. The CDR3 runs 12 residues. Trimming shortened V by 5 bases and J by 7 bases, and 6 bases separated the two germline ends. CDR1 and CDR2 from the germline V gene are MNHEY and SVGAGI. The CDR3 DNA is TGTGCCAGCAGTCCTCCCAATTCACCCCTCCACTTT. Encoded protein: CASSPPNSPLHF.

The chain is built from TRBV7-2 and TRBJ1-4; D remains unclear. Germline V gene data show CDR1 as SGHTA and CDR2 as FQGNSA. The CDR3 has 14 residues. Deletions cut 5 bases from V and 4 bases from J, with 11 bases between. CDR3 sequence (DNA): TGTGCCAGCAGCCTTCGGTGGCTTAATGAAAAACTGTTTTTT. Protein product: CASSLRWLNEKLFF.

The J gene is TRBJ2-2, the V gene TRBV5-1; no clear D gene. CDR3 length: 18 residues. The V and J ends lost 4 bases and 2 bases respectively, with 21 bases between them. The germline gives CDR1 SGHRS, CDR2 YFSETQ. DNA for the CDR3: TGCGCCAGCAGCACGTACCCCGGGCCGAGCCTTAACACCGGGGAGCTGTTTTTT. Amino acids: CASSTYPGPSLNTGELFF.

The rearrangement joins TRBV2 to TRBJ2-5; 10 bases line up with TRBD2. The CDR3 is made up of 13 amino acids. The ends lost 3 bases at V and 5 bases at J; junction bases unmatched: 0. From germline, CDR1 is SNHLY and CDR2 FYNNEI. For the CDR3, the DNA is TGTGCCAGCAGTGAGACTAGCGGGGAGACCCAGTACTTC. This gives the protein CASSETSGETQYF. The full variable domain, completed using reference TRBV2 and TRBJ2-5, is EPEVTQTPSHQVTQMGQEVILRCVPISNHLYFYWYRQILGQKVEFLVSFYNNEISEKSEIFDDQFSVERPDGSNFTLKIRSTKLEDSAMYFCASSETSGETQYFGPGTRLLVL.

This clone has just one count. The chain has TRBV7-8 and TRBJ2-3; 10 positions agree with TRBD1. The V and J ends lost 7 bases and 3 bases, in that order; junction bases with no gene match: 7. Per germline, CDR1 SGHVS and CDR2 FQNEAQ. The CDR3 is 15 residues long. This CDR3 reads CASTRTGGETDTQYF. In nucleotides, the CDR3 is TGTGCCAGCACGAGGACAGGGGGTGAAACAGATACGCAGTATTTT.

As regards this clone: One junction end does not reproduce the germline sequence, and a read error may be involved. This chain links TRBV6-1 with TRBJ2-1, with D unresolved. This CDR3 region has 10 residues. Germline V gives CDR1 MNHNS, CDR2 SASEGT. As DNA, the CDR3 is TGTGCCAGCTCCCACAATGAGCAGTTCTTC. It is translated as CASSHNEQFF.

The rearrangement joins TRBV11-2 to TRBJ2-1, with a weak D call TRBD2 (6 bases). Trimming shortened V by 5 bases and J by 7 bases, and 18 bases separated the two germline ends. The CDR3 is made up of 15 amino acids. CDR1 is SGHAT, CDR2 FQNNGV, per germline. CDR3 residues: CASSRVGTLRNEQFF. The DNA of the CDR3 is TGTGCCAGCAGCCGGGTGGGGACTTTACGTAATGAGCAGTTCTTC.

V is TRBV6-1 and J is TRBJ1-2; D gene unclear. V was pared by 5 bases and J by 0 bases, with 13 bases between. This CDR3 has 15 amino acids. Germline CDR1 reads MNHNS; CDR2 reads SASEGT. Here the CDR3 DNA reads TGTGCCAGCAGTCTCCTCAAAGGACCTAACTATGGCTACACCTTC. Translation: CASSLLKGPNYGYTF.

The chain joins TRBV5-1 to TRBJ2-1; TRBD2 aligns across 11 bases. Trimming at V came to 2 bases and at J to 5 bases, leaving 3 bases not matched to a gene. This CDR3 region has 15 residues. Per the germline V gene, CDR1 is SGHRS and CDR2 is YFSETQ. The CDR3 loop is CASSLLAGVDNEQFF. The CDR3, as DNA: TGCGCCAGCAGCTTACTAGCGGGAGTAGACAATGAGCAGTTCTTC.

The gene calls are TRBV5-1 and TRBJ2-1; perhaps TRBD2 as D (5 bases). The V end lost 0 bases, the J end lost 5 bases, and 15 bases lay between the germline ends. The CDR3 covers 16 residues. CDR1 and CDR2 from the germline V gene are SGHRS and YFSETQ. CDR3 loop: CASSLGVSVLNNEQFF. The CDR3 DNA is TGCGCCAGCAGCTTGGGGGTTAGCGTCCTCAACAATGAGCAGTTCTTC.

The gene calls are TRBV9 and TRBJ2-7; no reliable D call. Between the trimmed V and J ends, which lost 5 bases and 0 bases, there was a span of 6 bases. Germline lookup yields CDR1 SGDLS and CDR2 YYNGEE. The CDR3 length is 12 residues. The DNA for the CDR3 is TGTGCCAGCAGTCACAACTCCTACGAGCAGTACTTC. It encodes CASSHNSYEQYF. Complete variable domain (other parts from reference TRBV9 and TRBJ2-7): DSGVTQTPKHLITATGQRVTLRCSPRSGDLSVYWYQQSLDQGLQFLIQYYNGEERAKGNILERFSAQQFPDLHSELNLSSLELGDSALYFCASSHNSYEQYFGPGTRLTVT.

This clone occurred once. V gene TRBV5-4 combines with J gene TRBJ1-5; 7 nucleotides line up with TRBD1. Germline V gives CDR1 SGHNT, CDR2 YYREEE (reference sequence). The junction had 7 bases not matched to a gene; V was cut back by 4 bases and J by 6 bases. The CDR3 has 14 residues. The CDR3 nucleotides are TGTGCCAGCAGCGACGACAGGGAGGGTCAGCCCCAGCATTTT. This codes for CASSDDREGQPQHF.

The chain joins TRBV6-1 to TRBJ1-2; D is ambiguous. The V and J ends lost 10 bases and 6 bases respectively, with 9 bases between them. The CDR3 has 10 amino acids. Per germline, CDR1 MNHNS and CDR2 SASEGT. The CDR3 bases are TGTGCCACCCGACGGAATGGCTACACCTTC. This sequence encodes CATRRNGYTF.

The chain has TRBV28 and TRBJ2-7, with 12 positions matching TRBD2. This CDR3 contains 15 residues. V gave up 7 bases and J gave up 4 bases; unmatched junction bases: 8. From germline, CDR1 is MDHEN and CDR2 SYDVKM. For the CDR3, the DNA is TGTGCCAGCACCTCCGAAGGGACTAGCGGGTACGAGCAGTACTTC. Its translation: CASTSEGTSGYEQYF.

The rearrangement uses TRBV14 and TRBJ2-2, with D uncertain. Germline V gene lookup returns CDR1 SGHDN and CDR2 FVKESK. The CDR3 has 14 amino acids. With 6 bases removed from V and 2 bases from J, the gap between germline ends came to 10 bases. CDR3 sequence reads: CASSLTANTGELFF. DNA for the CDR3: TGTGCCAGCAGTTTAACGGCAAACACCGGGGAGCTGTTTTTT.

Of note for this clone: An end of the junction differs from the germline gene, which may be a read error. The chain combines TRBV7-7 with TRBJ2-5; D might be TRBD2 (7 bases). Germline V gives CDR1 SSHAT, CDR2 FNYEAQ (reference sequence). The CDR3 sequence is 15 residues long. As DNA, the CDR3 is TGTGCTAGCAGCTTAACTACAGGGAGGGGGGAGACCCAGTACTTC. It codes for CASSLTTGRGETQYF.

This chain links TRBV18 with TRBJ2-3, with 7 bases matching TRBD1. From germline, CDR1 is KGHSH and CDR2 LQKENI. The CDR3 contains 16 residues. V lost 2 bases to trimming and J lost 0 bases; unmatched junction nucleotides: 5. The CDR3 region has the DNA TGTGCCAGCTCACCATGGACAGGCCAGAGCACAGATACGCAGTATTTT. This encodes CASSPWTGQSTDTQYF.

This chain uses TRBV7-2 with TRBJ2-5, with D possibly matching TRBD2 (6 bases). CDR1 SGHTA and CDR2 FQGNSA come from the germline V gene. Deletions cut 5 bases from V and 3 bases from J, with 19 bases between. The CDR3 extends over 16 amino acids. The CDR3 protein is CASSRASASREETQYF. The CDR3 region has the DNA TGTGCCAGCAGCCGAGCTAGCGCCTCCAGGGAAGAGACCCAGTACTTC. Combining the CDR3 with reference TRBV7-2 and TRBJ2-5 gives the whole variable domain GAGVSQSPSNKVTEKGKDVELRCDPISGHTALYWYRQSLGQGLEFLIYFQGNSAPDKSGLPSDRFSAERTGGSVSTLTIQRTQQEDSAVYLCASSRASASREETQYFGPGTRLLVL.

The CDR3 sequence is CASSRNLRGNQPQHF. DNA of the CDR3: TGTGCCAGCAGCCGAAACCTTCGGGGAAATCAGCCCCAGCATTTT. The gene calls are TRBV4-2 and TRBJ1-5; D not certain. Germline-derived CDR1 and CDR2 are LGHNA and YNFKEQ. V dropped 4 bases and J dropped 4 bases, with 14 bases sitting between them. The CDR3 sequence is 15 residues long.

The V and J genes are TRBV19 and TRBJ1-2; 10 bases map to TRBD1. The V gene end was trimmed by 4 bases and the J gene end by 1 base; junction bases not matched to a gene: 3. Germline V gene lookup returns CDR1 LNHDA and CDR2 SQIVND (reference sequence). The CDR3 spans 15 residues. The CDR3 loop reads CASSRGTGVNYGYTF. As DNA, the CDR3 is TGTGCCAGTAGTAGAGGGACAGGGGTTAACTATGGCTACACCTTC.

The V and J genes are TRBV5-1 and TRBJ2-2; 10 bases are shared with TRBD2. The CDR3 is 16 amino acids. The germline V gene encodes CDR1 SGHRS and CDR2 YFSETQ. V lost 4 bases to trimming and J lost 0 bases; unmatched junction nucleotides: 3. Here the CDR3 DNA reads TGCGCCAGCAGCATCGGACTAGCGGCGAACACCGGGGAGCTGTTTTTT. Its protein is CASSIGLAANTGELFF.